The following is a T cell receptor beta chain sequence with its context. The length of the CDR3 is 16 residues. Per germline, CDR1 SGHTA and CDR2 FQGNSA. Unmatched junction bases numbered 6, after V lost 1 base and J lost 5 bases. This sample stems from a study of T cells in Graves' hyperthyroidism and ophthalmopathy. RNA transcripts were the template for amplifying TCR beta CDR3 regions. The HTBI primer set drove a first-round RT-PCR of the TCR CDR3. One entry per CDR3 protein, called by TCRdb with MiXCR from the multiplex PCR reads. The sample yields under 400,000 distinct CDR3 sequences, roughly 15% seen once. Patients with ophthalmopathy all had a Clinical Activity Score of at least 3, a NOSPECS grade of at least 4 and duration under 3 months. Diagnoses were established using clinical symptoms, serum thyroxine and TRAb, thyroid ultrasound and orbital computed tomography. The PBMCs had their origin in about 9.7 ml of fresh peripheral blood.

This chain uses TRBV7-2 with TRBJ2-5, with 11 nucleotides matching TRBD1. Sequenced material: blood. The receptor's source is a woman aged 60 to 75 with Graves' ophthalmopathy. The CDR3, as DNA: TGTGCCAGCAGCTTAGAGTGGACAGGGGGCCGGGAGACCCAGTACTTC. Its protein is CASSLEWTGGRETQYF. The whole variable domain, filled in from reference TRBV7-2 and TRBJ2-5, reads GAGVSQSPSNKVTEKGKDVELRCDPISGHTALYWYRQSLGQGLEFLIYFQGNSAPDKSGLPSDRFSAERTGGSVSTLTIQRTQQEDSAVYLCASSLEWTGGRETQYFGPGTRLLVL.